These 13 T cell receptor beta chains came from one sample sequenced in a study of cytomegalovirus exposure and HLA in healthy donors. Sequencing used immunoSEQ multiplex PCR; TCRdb keeps in-frame clones, though not all of them. The table lists a few hundred thousand clones, roughly 90% of them singletons. Sequencing was done on a sample of PBMCs. These receptors were collected from a woman aged 18-29 years in good health and CMV-seronegative.

V gene TRBV15 combines with J gene TRBJ1-2, with 10 bases matching TRBD1. Germline CDR1 and CDR2: LNHNV and YYDKDF (reference sequence). J lost 2 bases, V lost 3 bases, and 6 bases had no gene match. The CDR3 has 16 amino acids. Here the CDR3 DNA reads TGTGCCACCAGCAGTTTCCGGGACAGGGGAAACTATGGCTACACCTTC. This encodes CATSSFRDRGNYGYTF.

The CDR3 loop reads CASSEGRGVLTLNEKLFF. The CDR3 nucleotides are TGTGCCAGCAGTGAAGGCAGGGGGGTCCTAACCCTTAATGAAAAACTGTTTTTT. This chain uses TRBV6-1 with TRBJ1-4; 7 bases map to TRBD1. The CDR3 runs to 18 residues. CDR1 is MNHNS, CDR2 SASEGT, per germline. V lost 1 base to trimming and J lost 4 bases; unmatched junction nucleotides: 12.

There are a few counts of this clone. Written as DNA, the CDR3 is TGTGCCATCAGGTCCGCAGTGTCCTACGAGCAGTACTTC. Amino acid sequence: CAIRSAVSYEQYF. V gene TRBV10-3 combines with J gene TRBJ2-7, with no clear D. Germline V gives CDR1 ENHRY, CDR2 SYGVKD. The CDR3 is 13 amino acids. The V and J ends lost 6 bases and 1 base respectively, with 10 bases between them.

This clone was detected only once. The V call is TRBV28, the J call TRBJ1-4; no clear D. The germline V gene encodes CDR1 MDHEN and CDR2 SYDVKM. CDR3 length equals 14 residues. The V gene lost 6 bases and the J gene lost 5 bases, with 13 bases spanning the gap. CDR3 region: CASRRRRLNEKLFF. CDR3 DNA: TGTGCCAGCAGACGAAGGCGGTTAAATGAAAAACTGTTTTTT.

This clone has only a few counts. The chain couples TRBV28 to TRBJ2-7; perhaps TRBD2 as D (6 bases). The CDR3 consists of 15 residues. Germline CDR1 MDHEN, CDR2 SYDVKM. The germline V and J ends were trimmed by 7 bases and 2 bases, with 18 bases remaining between them. The CDR3 nucleotides are TGTGCCAGCACCCCGGGGGTGGGAGCTGCCTACGAGCAGTACTTC. Translating it yields CASTPGVGAAYEQYF. The full variable domain, rest sourced from reference TRBV28 and TRBJ2-7, is DVKVTQSSRYLVKRTGEKVFLECVQDMDHENMFWYRQDPGLGLRLIYFSYDVKMKEKGDIPEGYSVSREKKERFSLILESASTNQTSMYLCASTPGVGAAYEQYFGPGTRLTVT.

The chain uses TRBV2 and TRBJ1-2; D perhaps matches TRBD1 (5 bases). Trimming removed 2 bases from V and 4 bases from J, with 14 bases in between. Per germline, CDR1 SNHLY and CDR2 FYNNEI. The CDR3 loop spans 15 amino acids. In DNA, the CDR3 is TGTGCCAGCAGTGAAAGGGTGGGGACTGGCTATGGCTACACCTTC. Encoded protein: CASSERVGTGYGYTF.

This clone was counted a single time. The rearrangement joins TRBV11-1 to TRBJ1-1; TRBD1 might be the D (5 bases). There are 13 residues in the CDR3. Trimming took 10 bases from V and 5 from J, leaving 17 bases between them. Germline values: CDR1 SGHAT, CDR2 FQDESV (reference sequence). The CDR3 DNA is TGTGCCACCGATTCCGGGACTGGGACTGAAGCTTTCTTT. It is translated as CATDSGTGTEAFF.

This chain uses TRBV28 with TRBJ2-7; 8 nucleotides align to TRBD2. This CDR3 is 15 amino acids long. The ends lost 6 bases at V and 5 bases at J; junction bases unmatched: 12. CDR1 is MDHEN and CDR2 is SYDVKM in the germline V gene. CDR3 coding DNA: TGTGCCAGCAGAGACGCAGCGGGGGCGCTCGACGAGCAGTACTTC. Translating gives CASRDAAGALDEQYF.

This clone was seen just once. The J gene is TRBJ1-1, the V gene TRBV7-9; possibly TRBD1 for D (6 bases). CDR1 is SEHNR, CDR2 FQNEAQ, per germline (reference sequence). The ends were cut back, 5 bases at V and 6 bases at J, with 16 bases in the middle. This CDR3 region has 14 residues. In DNA form, the CDR3 reads TGTGCCAGCAGCCTCGCAGGGGCAGGGTCTGAAGCTTTCTTT. Its protein product is CASSLAGAGSEAFF.

The chain links TRBV7-7 to TRBJ2-7, with D unresolved. The CDR3 totals 14 residues. Germline lookup yields CDR1 SSHAT and CDR2 FNYEAQ (reference sequence). V was cut by 5 bases and J by 0 bases, with 11 bases left in between. The CDR3 protein is CASSPGLSSYEQYF. The CDR3 bases are TGTGCCAGCAGCCCAGGCTTGAGCTCCTACGAGCAGTACTTC.

This clone was found once. The chain links TRBV5-1 to TRBJ2-1; TRBD2 agrees at 9 bases. Looked up from germline, CDR1 is SGHRS and CDR2 is YFSETQ. The CDR3 covers 16 residues. V shed 4 bases and J 7 bases; nucleotides not matched to a gene: 12. CDR3 DNA: TGCGCCAGCAGCAGGGGGCTAGCGGGATCAGAGAATGAGCAGTTCTTC. Its protein is CASSRGLAGSENEQFF.

CDR3 in amino acids: CASSPHSVAGRAFF. Here the CDR3 DNA reads TGTGCCAGCAGCCCCCATTCAGTGGCGGGGAGGGCTTTCTTT. The chain links TRBV28 to TRBJ1-1, with D hard to call. V was cut by 6 bases and J by 11 bases, with 22 bases left in between. CDR3 length: 14 residues. The V gene's germline CDR1 is MDHEN and CDR2 SYDVKM.

V is TRBV7-9 and J is TRBJ1-1; maybe TRBD1 (6 bases). V was shortened by 3 bases and J by 4 bases, with 9 bases between the two germline ends. CDR1 is SEHNR, CDR2 FQNEAQ, per germline (reference sequence). The CDR3 consists of 13 residues. The CDR3 protein is CASSFEGGTEAFF. DNA for the CDR3: TGTGCCAGCAGCTTTGAAGGGGGCACTGAAGCTTTCTTT.